The 18 T cell receptor beta chains in this list originate from one sample, sequenced in a study of T cells after yellow fever vaccination (dated 2019 in TCRdb). The treatment or condition label corresponds to: live attenuated yellow fever vaccine strain. The library was produced with 5' RACE. The sequencer was an Illumina HiSeq 2500. Clones were called with MiXCR by TCRdb after fastp trimmed the public reads at Q25, and only in-frame beta chains were retained. Records with the same CDR3 protein are collapsed into one entry carrying the most frequent genes and DNA. Present in this sample are some 350,000 distinct CDR3 sequences, 6.2% of which were seen just once. The ten largest clones capture about 15% of the sample. This specimen consisted of PBMCs, obtained 5 days after the yellow fever booster vaccination. These TCRs come from a man aged 25-45 years who received the YFV17D yellow fever vaccine.

In its sample, this clonotype was seen many times. This chain joins TRBV5-1 and TRBJ2-1; 8 bases align to TRBD2. The germline V gene has CDR1 SGHRS and CDR2 YFSETQ. V lost 0 bases, J lost 12 bases, and 11 bases stayed unmatched. CDR3 size: 15 residues. DNA of the CDR3: TGCGCCAGCAGCTTGGAGGGGACTAGAGGAAGCGGGCAGTTCTTC. This codes for CASSLEGTRGSGQFF.

A few counts support this clonotype. The J gene is TRBJ2-3, the V gene TRBV7-9; 14 bases line up with TRBD2. There are 16 residues in the CDR3. Germline values: CDR1 SEHNR, CDR2 FQNEAQ (reference sequence). The ends lost 5 bases at V and 7 bases at J; junction bases unmatched: 8. The CDR3 DNA reads as TGTGCCAGCAGCATGGGACTAGCGGGAGATCAGAATACGCAGTATTTT. Amino acid sequence: CASSMGLAGDQNTQYF.

The table lists this clonotype with a few counts. This rearrangement joins TRBV20-1 to TRBJ2-5; D remains ambiguous. The ends were cut back, 2 bases at V and 1 base at J, with 8 bases in the middle. CDR3 length equals 13 residues. CDR1 and CDR2 (germline): DFQATT, SNEGSKA (reference sequence). The CDR3 loop reads CSARWELQETQYF. The CDR3 nucleotides are TGCAGTGCTAGATGGGAACTCCAAGAGACCCAGTACTTC.

Ten or more counts support this clonotype. The rearrangement links TRBV5-5 to TRBJ2-2; 7 bases agree with TRBD1. The V segment lost 4 bases and the J segment 6 bases; nucleotides outside the gene matches: 9. Germline CDR1 is SGHKS and CDR2 is YYEKEE (reference sequence). CDR3 length: 15 amino acids. CDR3 sequence reads: CASSLQQGIAGELFF. Written as DNA, the CDR3 is TGTGCCAGCAGCCTACAACAGGGGATTGCCGGGGAGCTGTTTTTT.

This clonotype was detected ten times or more. The V call is TRBV27, the J call TRBJ2-4; possibly TRBD2 for D (5 bases). The CDR3 has 16 residues. V lost 3 bases, J lost 8 bases, and 20 bases lay in between. Germline lookup yields CDR1 MNHEY and CDR2 SMNVEV (reference sequence). Written as DNA, the CDR3 is TGTGCCAGCAGTTTCTTGGGCAGTGCACTGCGGGACATTCAGTACTTC. Protein sequence: CASSFLGSALRDIQYF.

At least ten counts were recorded for this clonotype. The rearrangement uses TRBV20-1 and TRBJ2-1, with 7 bases fitting TRBD2. V shed 6 bases, J shed 3 bases, and the junction held 5 bases outside the gene matches. Germline values: CDR1 DFQATT, CDR2 SNEGSKA (reference sequence). The CDR3 covers 13 residues. The CDR3: CSAPGLLYNEQFF. The CDR3 DNA is TGCAGTGCACCGGGACTACTCTACAATGAGCAGTTCTTC.

The chain is built from TRBV15 and TRBJ2-3; possibly TRBD1 for D (7 bases). The V gene lost 5 bases and the J gene lost 0 bases, with 15 bases spanning the gap. The CDR3 totals 16 residues. Germline CDR1 reads LNHNV; CDR2 reads YYDKDF (reference sequence). The CDR3 sequence: CATSGGTVRSTDTQYF. DNA for the CDR3: TGTGCCACCAGCGGGGGGACAGTCCGTAGCACAGATACGCAGTATTTT.

This clonotype was picked up many times. This rearrangement joins TRBV28 to TRBJ2-1, with D possibly TRBD2 on 5 matching bases. V gave up 1 base and J gave up 8 bases, with 6 bases separating them. The CDR3 runs to 12 residues. Per the germline V gene, CDR1 is MDHEN and CDR2 is SYDVKM. CDR3 in amino acids: CASSLLRDEQFF. The CDR3 DNA sequence: TGTGCCAGCAGTTTATTGAGGGATGAGCAGTTCTTC.

In its sample, this clonotype was seen a few times. This chain joins TRBV25-1 and TRBJ2-3; D remains ambiguous. V lost 3 bases and J 4 bases, leaving 11 bases between the germline ends. The CDR3 has 14 residues. Looked up from germline, CDR1 is MGHDK and CDR2 is SYGVNS. The CDR3: CASSEMGWPDTQYF. Here the CDR3 DNA reads TGTGCCAGCAGTGAGATGGGCTGGCCAGATACGCAGTATTTT. The full variable domain, with the rest looked up from reference TRBV25-1 and TRBJ2-3, is EADIYQTPRYLVIGTGKKITLECSQTMGHDKMYWYQQDPGMELHLIHYSYGVNSTEKGDLSSESTVSRIRTEHFPLTLESARPSHTSQYLCASSEMGWPDTQYFGPGTRLTVL.

This clonotype was observed a handful of times. This chain connects TRBV6-2 or TRBV6-3 to TRBJ2-1, with 10 positions matching TRBD1. Trimming at V came to 6 bases and at J to 3 bases, leaving 11 bases not matched to a gene. The CDR3 is 17 residues long. Germline CDR1 MNHEY, CDR2 SVGEGT. The CDR3 spells CASRNRPGQGFYNEQFF. CDR3 DNA sequence: TGTGCCAGCAGAAACCGACCGGGACAGGGGTTCTACAATGAGCAGTTCTTC.

This clonotype appeared many times. This chain uses TRBV5-1 with TRBJ1-5; D uncertain. The CDR3 covers 13 residues. The V end lost 0 bases, the J end lost 8 bases, and 9 bases lay between the germline ends. Germline V CDR1 and CDR2: SGHRS, YFSETQ. CDR3 coding DNA: TGCGCCAGCAGCTTGGGACCGGAGGAGCCCCAGCATTTT. It specifies CASSLGPEEPQHF.

Concerning this clonotype itself: Since a much larger clone is just one base distant, this may be a read error. The chain combines TRBV5-4 with TRBJ1-1, with 8 nucleotides matching TRBD1. Germline assignment: CDR1 SGHNT and CDR2 YYREEE (reference sequence). Unmatched junction bases numbered 8, after V lost 6 bases and J lost 7 bases. The CDR3 loop spans 13 amino acids. The CDR3 reads CASNKLQGDEAFF. CDR3 in DNA: TGTGCCAGCAACAAATTACAGGGGGATGAAGCTTTCTTT.

This clonotype showed up just a few times. The rearrangement links TRBV3-1 to TRBJ2-3; 7 bases line up with TRBD2. Germline lookup yields CDR1 LGHDT and CDR2 YNNKEL (reference sequence). With V trimmed by 3 bases and J by 9 bases, 12 bases remained unmatched. The CDR3 spans 15 residues. The chain's CDR3 is CASSHSGTTAETQYF. CDR3 sequence (DNA): TGTGCCAGCAGCCACTCCGGGACTACCGCGGAGACGCAGTATTTT.

The chain combines TRBV14 with TRBJ2-1; D gene unclear. The germline V and J ends were trimmed by 6 bases and 2 bases, with 11 bases remaining between them. The CDR3 extends over 14 amino acids. The germline CDR1 and CDR2 sequences are SGHDN and FVKESK. Here the CDR3 reads CASSYNTTYNEQFF. The CDR3 coding sequence is TGTGCCAGCAGTTACAATACCACCTACAATGAGCAGTTCTTC. Filled out from reference TRBV14 and TRBJ2-1, the complete variable domain reads EAGVTQFPSHSVIEKGQTVTLRCDPISGHDNLYWYRRVMGKEIKFLLHFVKESKQDESGMPNNRFLAERTGGTYSTLKVQPAELEDSGVYFCASSYNTTYNEQFFGPGTRLTVL.

This clonotype was seen a few times. The rearrangement links TRBV30 to TRBJ2-7; D tentatively fits TRBD1 or TRBD2 (5 bases each). Germline V gene data show CDR1 as GTSNPN and CDR2 as SVGIG (reference sequence). The CDR3 is 12 amino acids. Trimming cost V 0 bases and J 6 bases, with 9 bases left between them. The CDR3 DNA follows: TGTGCCTGGAGTGTTGGGGGTACCGAGCAGTACTTC. Protein sequence: CAWSVGGTEQYF.

This clonotype was detected many times. This sequence joins TRBV4-2 and TRBJ2-7, with 9 nucleotides matching TRBD1. J gave up 5 bases and V 2 bases, and 7 bases lay outside the gene matches. The CDR3 spans 15 residues. Germline V CDR1 and CDR2: LGHNA, YNFKEQ. CDR3 in DNA: TGTGCCAGCAGCCAACAGACAGGGGGAGGGAACGAGCAGTACTTC. Translating it yields CASSQQTGGGNEQYF.

The gene calls are TRBV29-1 and TRBJ2-1; TRBD2 matches at 12 bases. Trimming at V came to 6 bases and at J to 4 bases, leaving 10 bases not matched to a gene. The CDR3 has 16 residues. Germline V gene data show CDR1 as SQVTM and CDR2 as ANQGSEA. CDR3 region: CSVATGTSGLYNEQFF. The CDR3 DNA sequence: TGCAGCGTAGCTACCGGGACTAGCGGGCTTTACAATGAGCAGTTCTTC.

This clonotype was detected only a few times. The chain links TRBV7-9 to TRBJ2-7; a possible D gene is TRBD2 (6 bases). Trimming stripped 4 bases from V and 2 bases from J, with 12 bases between. This CDR3 comprises 14 residues. Germline V lookup: CDR1 SEHNR, CDR2 FQNEAQ (reference sequence). In DNA, the CDR3 is TGTGCCAGCAGCTACTCAGCGGGTCCCTACGAGCAGTACTTC. Encoded protein: CASSYSAGPYEQYF.